These 16 T cell receptor beta chains were all obtained from the same sample, sequenced in a study of identical twins (dated by TCRdb to 2016 to 2017). Library generation was performed with 5' RACE. These reads were obtained on an Illumina HiSeq 2000. TCRdb reprocessed the public reads (quality trimming at Q25 with fastp, clone calling with MiXCR) and kept in-frame beta chains. Each record represents a unique CDR3 protein, reported with the most common genes and DNA among its rows. For this sample there are some 710,000 distinct CDR3 sequences; approximately 6.1% appear just once. Jointly, the top ten make up roughly 1.6% of the sample. The sequenced sample consisted of naive T cells sorted from blood. According to the study, the label for this sample's cell subset or site signals: cells isolated with a human naive T-cell isolation kit. These receptor sequences come from a man between 18 and 29 years old in good health.

The chain is built from TRBV5-1 and TRBJ2-6; a possible D gene is TRBD1 (5 bases). The length of the CDR3 is 15 residues. The germline V gene has CDR1 SGHRS and CDR2 YFSETQ. The V gene lost 7 bases and the J gene lost 0 bases, with 11 bases spanning the gap. CDR3 sequence reads: CASLSTDSGANVLTF. The CDR3 nucleotides are TGCGCCAGCCTTTCGACAGACTCTGGGGCCAACGTCCTGACTTTC. The full variable domain, completed using reference TRBV5-1 and TRBJ2-6, is KAGVTQTPRYLIKTRGQQVTLSCSPISGHRSVSWYQQTPGQGLQFLFEYFSETQRNKGNFPGRFSGRQFSNSRSEMNVSTLELGDSALYLCASLSTDSGANVLTFGAGSRLTVL.

This clonotype was seen many times. The V and J genes are TRBV14 and TRBJ1-6, with a possible D match to TRBD1 (6 bases). The ends were cut back, 2 bases at V and 7 bases at J, with 12 bases in the middle. The CDR3 covers 15 residues. The germline gives CDR1 SGHDN, CDR2 FVKESK. In DNA, the CDR3 is TGTGCCAGCAGCCAAACACAGGGTTGGAATTCACCCCTCCACTTT. Translating it yields CASSQTQGWNSPLHF.

Notes on this clonotype: A much larger clone differs from this one at a single base, so this may be a read error. V usage is TRBV5-1 and J usage is TRBJ2-7; tentatively, D is TRBD2 (6 bases). Per the germline V gene, CDR1 is SGHRS and CDR2 is YFSETQ. CDR3 size: 13 residues. Trimming cost V 4 bases and J 4 bases, with 12 bases left between them. This CDR3 reads CASSSGPGYEQYF. The CDR3 DNA reads TGCGCCAGCAGCAGCGGGCCCGGTTACGAGCAGTACTTC.

The chain employs TRBV5-4 and TRBJ2-1; 9 bases are a match to TRBD2. This CDR3 has 20 residues. Germline values: CDR1 SGHNT, CDR2 YYREEE (reference sequence). V lost 0 bases, J lost 9 bases, and 22 bases stayed unmatched. The CDR3 region is CASSLVFGGRAPAVYPEQFF. The CDR3 DNA follows: TGTGCCAGCAGCTTGGTATTTGGCGGGAGGGCCCCGGCTGTCTATCCTGAGCAGTTCTTC. The full variable domain, rest sourced from reference TRBV5-4 and TRBJ2-1, is ETGVTQSPTHLIKTRGQQVTLRCSSQSGHNTVSWYQQALGQGPQFIFQYYREEENGRGNFPPRFSGLQFPNYSSELNVNALELDDSALYLCASSLVFGGRAPAVYPEQFFGPGTRLTVL.

This clonotype was counted many times. The J gene is TRBJ2-1, the V gene TRBV29-1; TRBD1 aligns across 8 bases. The CDR3 loop spans 14 amino acids. Germline CDR1 is SQVTM and CDR2 is ANQGSEA. The V segment lost 7 bases and the J segment 2 bases; nucleotides outside the gene matches: 7. Written as DNA, the CDR3 is TGCAGCGCCAAGGGACAGGAACCCTACAATGAGCAGTTCTTC. This codes for CSAKGQEPYNEQFF.

This clonotype was picked up many times. The chain joins TRBV12-3 or TRBV12-4 to TRBJ2-1; 8 bases match TRBD2. V lost 3 bases to trimming and J lost 6 bases; unmatched junction nucleotides: 4. The CDR3 has 14 amino acids. Here the CDR3 DNA reads TGTGCCAGCAGTTTCTCCGCGGGAGGCAATGAGCAGTTCTTC. It is translated as CASSFSAGGNEQFF.

The sample holds many counts of this clonotype. The V gene is TRBV29-1, the J gene TRBJ2-1; no clear D. Germline-derived CDR1 and CDR2 are SQVTM and ANQGSEA. Between the trimmed V and J ends, which lost 4 bases and 5 bases, there was a span of 9 bases. CDR3 length: 12 amino acids. The CDR3 DNA reads TGCAGCGTTGCCCTAGGAAACAATGAGCAGTTCTTC. This translates into CSVALGNNEQFF.

This clonotype was seen many times. This chain connects TRBV12-3 or TRBV12-4 to TRBJ1-2, with TRBD1 identical over 7 bases. The length of the CDR3 is 13 residues. J was trimmed by 10 bases and V by 6 bases; bases with no gene match: 11. The CDR3 loop is CASSKRDRYFYTF. The DNA for the CDR3 is TGTGCCAGCAGCAAACGGGACAGATATTTCTACACCTTC.

This chain uses TRBV6-5 with TRBJ2-7, with D perhaps TRBD2 (5 bases). The CDR3 totals 13 residues. Germline lookup yields CDR1 MNHEY and CDR2 SVGAGI. V was shortened by 2 bases and J by 6 bases, with 11 bases between the two germline ends. The CDR3 loop reads CASSYGRRREQYF. The CDR3 nucleotides read TGTGCCAGCAGTTACGGACGGAGGCGCGAGCAGTACTTC.

J is TRBJ2-1 and V is TRBV11-1; the match to TRBD2 covers 10 bases. V gave up 0 bases and J gave up 3 bases; unmatched junction bases: 11. Germline lookup yields CDR1 SGHAT and CDR2 FQDESV (reference sequence). This CDR3 comprises 19 residues. This chain's CDR3 is CASSLALGASGSFYNEQFF. DNA of the CDR3: TGTGCCAGCAGCTTAGCTTTGGGGGCTAGCGGGAGCTTCTACAATGAGCAGTTCTTC.

This clonotype came up many times. J is TRBJ2-5 and V is TRBV27; perhaps D is TRBD1 or TRBD2 (6 bases each). Between the trimmed V and J ends, which lost 1 base and 5 bases, there was a span of 11 bases. The CDR3 has 14 residues. Germline V gives CDR1 MNHEY, CDR2 SMNVEV (reference sequence). The CDR3 region is CASSLWGAPETQYF. As DNA, the CDR3 is TGTGCCAGCAGTTTATGGGGGGCGCCGGAGACCCAGTACTTC.

This clonotype has a count of ten or more. This chain joins TRBV21-1 and TRBJ2-7; TRBD2 was called by the table and not checked on the DNA. TRBV21-1 is tagged as a pseudogene. CDR3 size: 17 residues. CDR3 DNA sequence: TGTGCCAGCACCACAGCAAGGCCTAGCGGAGCTCCTGGGGAGCAGTACTTC. Its protein is CASTTARPSGAPGEQYF.

In nucleotides, the CDR3 is TGTGCCAGCTCACCAGCCACGGGACTGAAGTCGAAACCCCTCCACTTT. This sequence encodes CASSPATGLKSKPLHF. The rearrangement uses TRBV18 and TRBJ1-6; weak D call: TRBD1 (5 bases). V was shortened by 2 bases and J by 12 bases, with 20 bases between the two germline ends. Germline V CDR1 and CDR2: KGHSH, LQKENI. The CDR3 spans 16 residues.

This clonotype was observed at least ten times. Here the CDR3 reads CSALGRSNTGELFF. The CDR3 DNA is TGCAGTGCTCTCGGGAGGTCGAACACCGGGGAGCTGTTTTTT. The J gene is TRBJ2-2, the V gene TRBV20-1; 7 positions agree with TRBD2. V gave up 5 bases and J gave up 0 bases; unmatched junction bases: 3. From germline, CDR1 is DFQATT and CDR2 SNEGSKA (reference sequence). The CDR3 consists of 14 residues.

This clonotype was seen many times. This sequence joins TRBV29-1 and TRBJ2-2; D uncertain. With 4 bases removed from V and 0 bases from J, the gap between germline ends came to 6 bases. The germline CDR1 and CDR2 sequences are SQVTM and ANQGSEA. This CDR3 has 13 amino acids. CDR3 in DNA: TGCAGCGTTGGCAAGCCGAACACCGGGGAGCTGTTTTTT. Translated, it gives CSVGKPNTGELFF.

This clonotype was found a few times. The chain recombines TRBV29-1 with TRBJ1-1, with a possible D match to TRBD1 (5 bases). The CDR3 covers 16 residues. Germline V gene data show CDR1 as SQVTM and CDR2 as ANQGSEA. V gave up 3 bases and J gave up 0 bases, with 17 bases separating them. The CDR3 sequence: CSVEGQGWAMNTEAFF. DNA for the CDR3: TGCAGCGTTGAGGGTCAGGGTTGGGCAATGAACACTGAAGCTTTCTTT.